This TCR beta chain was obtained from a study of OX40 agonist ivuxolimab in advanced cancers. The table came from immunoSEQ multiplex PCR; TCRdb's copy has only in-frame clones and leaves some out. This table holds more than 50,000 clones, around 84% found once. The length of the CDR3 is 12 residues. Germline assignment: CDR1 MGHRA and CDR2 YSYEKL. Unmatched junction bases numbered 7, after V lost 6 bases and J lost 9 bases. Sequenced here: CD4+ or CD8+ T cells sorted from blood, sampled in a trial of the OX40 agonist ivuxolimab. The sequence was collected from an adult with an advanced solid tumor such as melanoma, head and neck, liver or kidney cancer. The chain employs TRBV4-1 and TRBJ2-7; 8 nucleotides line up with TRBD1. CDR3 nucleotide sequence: TGCGCCAGCAGATCTTTTCAGGGGGCGCAGTACTTC. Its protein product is CASRSFQGAQYF.